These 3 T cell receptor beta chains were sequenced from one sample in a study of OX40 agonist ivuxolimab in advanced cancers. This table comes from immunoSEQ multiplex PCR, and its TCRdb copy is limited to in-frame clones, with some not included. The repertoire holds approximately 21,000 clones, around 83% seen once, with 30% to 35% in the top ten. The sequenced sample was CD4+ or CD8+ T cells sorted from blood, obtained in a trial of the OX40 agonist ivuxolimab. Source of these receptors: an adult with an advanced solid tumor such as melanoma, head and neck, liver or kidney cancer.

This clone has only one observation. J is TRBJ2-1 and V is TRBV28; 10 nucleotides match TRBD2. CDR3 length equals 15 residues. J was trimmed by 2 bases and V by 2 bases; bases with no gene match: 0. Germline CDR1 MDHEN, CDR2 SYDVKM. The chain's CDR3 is CASSLGLAAYNEQFF. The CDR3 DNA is TGTGCCAGCAGTTTAGGACTAGCGGCCTACAATGAGCAGTTCTTC.

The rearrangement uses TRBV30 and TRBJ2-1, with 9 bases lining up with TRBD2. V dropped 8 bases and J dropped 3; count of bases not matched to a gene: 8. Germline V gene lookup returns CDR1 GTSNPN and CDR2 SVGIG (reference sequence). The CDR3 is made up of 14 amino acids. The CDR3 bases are TGTGCCAGTAGCGGGAGCTTGGACTACAATGAGCAGTTCTTC. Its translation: CASSGSLDYNEQFF.

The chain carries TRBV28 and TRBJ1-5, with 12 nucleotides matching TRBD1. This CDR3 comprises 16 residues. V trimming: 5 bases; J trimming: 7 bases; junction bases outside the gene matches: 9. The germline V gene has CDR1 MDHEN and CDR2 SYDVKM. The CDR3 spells CASSIQGQGAWQPQHF. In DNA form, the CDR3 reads TGTGCCAGCAGTATCCAGGGACAGGGGGCTTGGCAGCCCCAGCATTTT.